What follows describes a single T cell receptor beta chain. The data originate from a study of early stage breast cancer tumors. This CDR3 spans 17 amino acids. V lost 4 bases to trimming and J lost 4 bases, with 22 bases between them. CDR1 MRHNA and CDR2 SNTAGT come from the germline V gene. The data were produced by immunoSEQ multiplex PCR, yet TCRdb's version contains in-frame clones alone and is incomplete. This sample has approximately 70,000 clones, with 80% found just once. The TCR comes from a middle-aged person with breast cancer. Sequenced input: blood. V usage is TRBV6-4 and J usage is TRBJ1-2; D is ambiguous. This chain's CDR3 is CASSAFGIESSPYGYTF. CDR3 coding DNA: TGTGCCAGCAGTGCGTTCGGCATAGAGAGCAGCCCCTATGGCTACACCTTC.